Described below is a single T cell receptor beta chain sequence and its context. In the study's own analysis: Estimation of nucleated cell counts relied on the amplification of reference gene primers. Sequencing used immunoSEQ multiplex PCR; TCRdb keeps in-frame clones, though not all of them. The V and J calls and the clone size are those of that table, but D and trimming were determined from the DNA. The sample has tens of thousands of clones, approximately 82% seen once. This sample is drawn from a study of blood T cell repertoires in COVID-19. Turning to the study itself: Samples came from the United States, Italy and Spain, spanning acute and convalescent COVID-19. T cells, B-cell-depleted T cells, or PBMCs provided the cDNA or gDNA that served as material.

In germline, CDR1 is LGHNA, CDR2 YSLEER. V lost 0 bases to trimming and J lost 4 bases, with 11 bases between them. This CDR3 spans 15 amino acids. This TCR derives from a woman aged 55-70 years with acute or convalescent COVID-19. Sequenced sample: peripheral blood. The chain combines TRBV4-3 with TRBJ2-3; D might be TRBD2 (5 bases). The CDR3 DNA sequence: TGCGCCAGCAGCCAAGATAGGAGGACGGCAGATACGCAGTATTTT. The encoded protein is CASSQDRRTADTQYF.